The 18 T cell receptor beta chains presented below share a single source sample, sequenced in a study of T cells in Graves' hyperthyroidism and ophthalmopathy. Template material for amplifying TCR beta CDR3 regions consisted of RNA transcripts. In the first-round RT-PCR of the TCR CDR3, the HTBI primer set was used. TCRdb re-derived calls from the multiplex PCR reads in MiXCR, one entry per CDR3 protein. The sample includes some 500,000 distinct CDR3 sequences, roughly 16% of them seen just once. Sequencing was done on a sample of blood. Every receptor here comes from a woman aged 25 to 39 with Graves' ophthalmopathy.

DNA for the CDR3: TGTGCCAGCAGCCCTCGGACAGCCGGGGCCAACGTCCTGACTTTC. Amino acids: CASSPRTAGANVLTF. This rearrangement joins TRBV7-3 to TRBJ2-6, with D maybe TRBD1 (6 bases). This CDR3 has 15 amino acids. CDR1 and CDR2 from the germline V gene are SGHTA and FQGTGA. Trimming cost V 5 bases and J 4 bases, with 12 bases left between them.

This clonotype was seen a few times. The V gene is TRBV5-8, the J gene TRBJ2-6; 7 bases agree with TRBD1. CDR1 is SGHTS, CDR2 YDEGEE, per germline. With V trimmed by 5 bases and J by 2 bases, 10 bases remained unmatched. The length of the CDR3 is 17 residues. CDR3 amino acids: CASSYRQGKAGANVLTF. The DNA for the CDR3 is TGTGCCAGCAGTTACCGACAGGGCAAAGCTGGGGCCAACGTCCTGACTTTC.

Worth noting for this clonotype: A much larger clone differs by one base, so this may be a read error. The V and J genes are TRBV12-3 or TRBV12-4 and TRBJ1-2; 7 nucleotides align to TRBD1. V lost 6 bases and J lost 6; bases outside the gene matches: 13. This CDR3 is built from 15 residues. CDR3 in DNA: TGTGCCAGCAGCCTTTTACCGGGGACAGTAAATGGCTACACCTTC. This translates into CASSLLPGTVNGYTF.

This clonotype came up a few times. The V gene is TRBV5-5, the J gene TRBJ2-7; 10 bases map to TRBD1. The CDR3 sequence is 14 residues long. V shed 4 bases, J shed 3 bases, and the junction held 4 bases outside the gene matches. Germline assignment: CDR1 SGHKS and CDR2 YYEKEE (reference sequence). Here the CDR3 reads CASSEGQGVYEQYF. Here the CDR3 DNA reads TGTGCCAGCAGCGAAGGACAGGGGGTCTACGAGCAGTACTTC.

This clonotype has a count of ten or more. The rearrangement links TRBV7-8 to TRBJ1-2; D unclear. CDR1 and CDR2 (germline): SGHVS, FQNEAQ. The CDR3 runs to 16 residues. V lost 0 bases and J lost 0, with 11 bases in between. The CDR3 loop reads CASSLAAEVTNYGYTF. The CDR3 region has the DNA TGTGCCAGCAGCTTAGCGGCGGAAGTTACTAACTATGGCTACACCTTC.

V is TRBV20-1 and J is TRBJ2-7; D may match TRBD1 or TRBD2 (6 bases each). V was clipped by 1 base and J by 6 bases, with 16 bases between them. CDR3 length: 14 residues. Germline values: CDR1 DFQATT, CDR2 SNEGSKA (reference sequence). The CDR3 is CSARGVNREVEQYF. The CDR3 nucleotides are TGCAGTGCTAGAGGGGTAAACAGGGAGGTCGAGCAGTACTTC.

This clonotype was seen many times. In DNA form, the CDR3 reads TGTGCCAGCAGCCCTAATCGACAGGTCGACGAGCAGTACTTC. This gives the protein CASSPNRQVDEQYF. This rearrangement joins TRBV11-3 to TRBJ2-7; TRBD1 might be the D (6 bases). V dropped 5 bases and J dropped 5 bases, with 16 bases sitting between them. The CDR3 consists of 14 residues. Germline CDR1 is SGHNT and CDR2 is YENEEA.

This chain links TRBV10-1 with TRBJ2-7; TRBD1 aligns across 8 bases. Germline values: CDR1 WNHNN, CDR2 SYGVQD (reference sequence). Losses at the gene ends were 7 bases for V and 3 bases for J; bases not matched to a gene: 8. The CDR3 length is 14 residues. CDR3 DNA sequence: TGCGCCAGCACCCGACAGGGGTGGGACTACGAGCAGTACTTC. Residues: CASTRQGWDYEQYF.

The table lists this clonotype with many counts. The V call is TRBV12-3 or TRBV12-4, the J call TRBJ2-2, with a weak D call TRBD2 (5 bases). The CDR3 spans 11 residues. Trimming cost V 8 bases and J 7 bases, with 8 bases left between them. Here the CDR3 reads CASGRVGELFF. The DNA for the CDR3 is TGTGCCAGCGGGAGAGTCGGGGAGCTGTTTTTT.

This clonotype was seen more than once but under ten times. The genes are TRBV4-1 and TRBJ1-3, with 7 bases identical to TRBD1. The CDR3 has 16 residues. CDR1 and CDR2 (germline): MGHRA, YSYEKL. With 3 bases clipped from V and 1 base from J, the junction kept 6 bases outside the gene matches. CDR3 sequence: CASSHLTGSSGNTIYF. The CDR3 nucleotides are TGCGCCAGCAGCCACCTGACAGGGAGTTCTGGAAACACCATATATTTT.

The CDR3 nucleotides are TGTGCCAGTTCTCAGACAGGGAAGCACGAGCAGTACTTC. Translated: CASSQTGKHEQYF. The V gene is TRBV19, the J gene TRBJ2-7, with TRBD1 identical over 7 bases. V shed 8 bases, J shed 5 bases, and the junction held 9 bases outside the gene matches. The CDR3 sequence is 13 residues long. The germline V gene has CDR1 LNHDA and CDR2 SQIVND (reference sequence).

A few counts support this clonotype. The gene calls are TRBV4-3 and TRBJ2-1, with TRBD2 matching 8 bases. Germline lookup yields CDR1 LGHNA and CDR2 YSLEER. Trimming at V came to 0 bases and at J to 3 bases, leaving 4 bases not matched to a gene. The CDR3 is made up of 16 amino acids. CDR3 region: CASSQEREGLYNEQFF. The CDR3 DNA sequence: TGCGCCAGCAGCCAAGAACGGGAGGGCCTCTACAATGAGCAGTTCTTC.

This clonotype has at least ten counts. V gene TRBV24-1 combines with J gene TRBJ2-3; the match to TRBD1 covers 7 bases. This CDR3 comprises 16 residues. Trimming removed 3 bases from V and 5 bases from J; junction bases left unmatched: 10. Germline V lookup: CDR1 KGHDR, CDR2 SFDVKD. This CDR3 is CATSDQADRVRDTQYF. Written as DNA, the CDR3 is TGTGCCACCAGTGATCAAGCCGACAGGGTGAGAGATACGCAGTATTTT.

The chain couples TRBV13 to TRBJ2-7, with 9 bases aligning to TRBD1. The CDR3 length is 15 residues. Germline V gives CDR1 PRHDT, CDR2 FYEKMQ (reference sequence). After removal of 4 bases from V and 5 bases from J, the junction contained 9 bases not matched to a gene. The CDR3, as DNA: TGTGCCAGCAGCTCGAGACAGGGGGAATTGAACGAGCAGTACTTC. Its protein product is CASSSRQGELNEQYF.

This clonotype was counted many times. The V gene is TRBV20-1, the J gene TRBJ1-1, with D hard to call. The CDR3 totals 13 residues. V dropped 5 bases and J dropped 1 base, with 11 bases sitting between them. Germline V gene data show CDR1 as DFQATT and CDR2 as SNEGSKA (reference sequence). The CDR3 DNA sequence: TGCAGTGCTCAAGCGACACGGAACACTGAAGCTTTCTTT. Translating it yields CSAQATRNTEAFF.

This clonotype was observed at least ten times. The V and J genes are TRBV28 and TRBJ2-5; D may match TRBD1 or TRBD2 (5 bases each). V gave up 5 bases and J gave up 8 bases, with 18 bases separating them. CDR1 is MDHEN and CDR2 is SYDVKM in the germline V gene. The CDR3 sequence is 14 residues long. CDR3 amino acids: CASSAGTAAETQYF. The DNA of the CDR3 is TGTGCCAGCAGTGCCGGGACCGCGGCTGAAACCCAGTACTTC.

The sample holds many counts of this clonotype. The chain carries TRBV29-1 and TRBJ2-5; D unresolved. Trimming pared 6 bases from V and 4 bases from J, leaving 15 bases between. CDR1 is SQVTM and CDR2 is ANQGSEA in the germline V gene. CDR3 length: 13 residues. The CDR3 nucleotides read TGCAGCGTAGTTAGACACATGGGAGAGACCCAGTACTTC. As protein: CSVVRHMGETQYF.

CDR3 amino acids: CAWEGTGQETQYF. For the CDR3, the DNA is TGTGCCTGGGAAGGGACAGGGCAAGAGACCCAGTACTTC. V and J are TRBV30 and TRBJ2-5, with 9 bases matching TRBD1. V shed 5 bases, J shed 2 bases, and the junction held 3 bases outside the gene matches. CDR3 length: 13 residues. CDR1 and CDR2 (germline): GTSNPN, SVGIG (reference sequence).